This is a list of T cell receptor beta chains from one sample in a study of T cell responses to AZD1222 COVID-19 vaccine. Measured with immunoSEQ multiplex PCR; TCRdb has only the in-frame clones, and not every one. Here the sample spans about 94,000 clones, around 90% being singletons. The sequences come from peripheral blood, collected on day 0 of AZD1222 vaccination. The receptor set was obtained from an adult in good health. Each CDR3 is given with its conserved first and last residue. A D gene is named only where the DNA matches it firmly. Not all rows give a size; the values are once, few, many and, for expanded clones, a class.

j_call,clone_size,d_call,v_call,cdr3_aa,cdr3_nt
TRBJ1-2,.,TRBD1,TRBV27,CASSVSRGLDNYGYTF,TGTGCCAGCAGTGTGTCCAGGGGGCTAGATAACTATGGCTACACCTTC
TRBJ2-7,.,.,TRBV7-3,CASSLTLGGIDEQYF,TGTGCCAGCAGCTTAACTTTGGGGGGCATCGACGAGCAGTACTTC
TRBJ1-6,.,.,TRBV2,CASKPRHNSPLHF,TGTGCCAGCAAGCCCAGGCATAATTCACCCCTCCACTTT
TRBJ1-4,.,.,TRBV2,CASSAGRLGEKLFF,TGTGCCAGCAGTGCCGGACGATTGGGGGAAAAACTGTTTTTT
TRBJ1-1,.,.,TRBV6-5,CASISPVSSEAFF,TGTGCCAGCATCTCCCCCGTTTCGTCTGAAGCTTTCTTT
TRBJ1-1,.,.,TRBV15,CATSRDRGSTEAFF,TGTGCCACCAGCAGAGATCGGGGTTCCACTGAAGCTTTCTTT
TRBJ1-5,.,TRBD1,TRBV10-2,CASTLGQGNQPQHF,TGCGCCAGCACCCTCGGACAGGGCAATCAGCCCCAGCATTTT
TRBJ1-2,.,.,TRBV9,CASSVDPITNYGYTF,TGTGCCAGCAGCGTAGATCCCATTACTAACTATGGCTACACCTTC
TRBJ2-7,.,TRBD1,TRBV27,CASSLKGGGYEQYF,TGTGCCAGCAGTTTGAAAGGGGGCGGCTACGAGCAGTACTTC
TRBJ1-5,.,.,TRBV7-2,CASSLPQGLNQPQHF,TGTGCCAGCAGCTTACCTCAGGGACTCAATCAGCCCCAGCATTTT
TRBJ2-7,.,TRBD2,TRBV20-1,CSASGGGVYEQYF,TGCAGTGCTAGTGGGGGGGGAGTCTACGAGCAGTACTTC
TRBJ1-1,.,TRBD1,TRBV19,CASSPKIGQVRGSTEAFF,TGTGCCAGTAGTCCTAAAATCGGACAGGTTCGGGGCTCCACTGAAGCTTTCTTT
TRBJ2-7,.,TRBD1,TRBV11-2,CASSLTGGRYEQYF,TGTGCCAGCAGCTTAACAGGGGGAAGATACGAGCAGTACTTC
TRBJ1-2,.,.,TRBV14,CASSHRTGGGYTF,TGTGCCAGCAGCCATCGGACCGGGGGCGGCTACACCTTC
TRBJ1-4,.,.,TRBV21-1,CASRLAPGEEKLFF,TGTGCCAGCAGGTTGGCACCCGGGGAGGAAAAACTGTTTTTT
TRBJ1-4,.,.,TRBV5-1,CASSLVAESNENLFF,TGCGCCAGCAGCTTGGTGGCAGAGTCTAATGAAAACCTGTTTTTT
TRBJ1-1,few,TRBD1,TRBV6-4,CASDRDRGDLTEAFF,TGTGCCAGCGACCGGGACAGGGGCGACCTCACTGAAGCTTTCTTT
TRBJ2-7,.,TRBD1,TRBV19,CASNPGQGPYEQYF,TGTGCCAGTAACCCGGGACAGGGGCCGTACGAGCAGTACTTC
TRBJ1-6,.,.,TRBV5-1,CASSLAGSSYNSPLHF,TGCGCCAGCAGCTTGGCAGGTAGCTCCTATAATTCACCCCTCCACTTT
TRBJ2-3,.,.,TRBV5-1,CASSLRENPDTQYF,TGCGCCAGCAGCTTGAGGGAGAATCCAGATACGCAGTATTTT
TRBJ1-5,.,.,TRBV5-8,CASRQGLEPQHF,TGTGCCAGCAGACAGGGTCTCGAGCCCCAGCATTTT
TRBJ1-3,.,.,TRBV28,CASSLTRQASSGNTIYF,TGTGCCAGCAGTTTAACCAGACAGGCTAGCTCTGGAAACACCATATATTTT